The rows below give T cell receptor beta chains drawn from one sample of a study of radiation and T cells in renal cell carcinoma. Produced via immunoSEQ multiplex PCR; TCRdb's table is partial and in-frame only. The sample carries tens of thousands of clones, roughly 72% recorded once. Specimen: blood, collected from a patient whose treatment included radiotherapy and nephrectomy. Source of these receptors: a man in his sixties with renal cell carcinoma. Each CDR3 is given with its conserved first and last residue. The order of the fields is J gene, V gene, D gene, clone size, CDR3 protein, CDR3 DNA. D genes are given only for firm matches. Only part of the rows carry a size: once, few, many, or a class if the clone is expanded.

TRBJ1-1,TRBV10-1,.,.,CASSATTANTEAFF,TGCGCCAGCAGTGCAACCACAGCCAACACTGAAGCTTTCTTT
TRBJ1-6,TRBV6-5,.,once,CASSEPSNSPLHF,TGTGCCAGCAGTGAACCCTCTAATTCACCCCTCCACTTT
TRBJ1-2,TRBV7-2,TRBD1,.,CASSPGTGGYGYTF,TGTGCCAGCAGCCCCGGGACAGGAGGTTATGGCTACACCTTC
TRBJ1-4,TRBV29-1,.,few,CSVEEGQKLFF,TGCAGCGTTGAAGAAGGGCAAAAACTGTTTTTT
TRBJ2-1,TRBV7-8,.,.,CASSFPLAGSNEQFF,TGTGCCAGCAGCTTCCCCTTGGCGGGCTCCAATGAGCAGTTCTTC
TRBJ2-5,TRBV5-1,TRBD2,.,CASSLGGGETQYF,TGCGCCAGCAGCTTGGGCGGGGGAGAGACCCAGTACTTC
TRBJ1-3,TRBV2,.,.,CASSELTSSGNTIYF,TGTGCCAGCAGTGAACTAACCTCCTCTGGAAACACCATATATTTT
TRBJ1-1,TRBV5-6,TRBD1,.,CASSIQGAYTEAFF,TGTGCCAGCAGCATACAGGGGGCATACACTGAAGCTTTCTTT
TRBJ2-5,TRBV7-9,.,.,CASSALVAQETQYF,TGTGCCAGCAGCGCCTTGGTAGCCCAAGAGACCCAGTACTTC
TRBJ1-6,TRBV11-2,TRBD1,once,CASSLRQGTNSPLHF,TGTGCCAGCAGCCTTAGACAGGGCACTAATTCACCCCTCCACTTT
TRBJ1-5,TRBV28,.,.,CASSLIGQPQHF,TGTGCCAGCAGTTTAATCGGTCAGCCCCAGCATTTT
TRBJ2-3,TRBV18,TRBD1,.,CASSPGQGVTDTQYF,TGTGCCAGCTCACCGGGACAGGGGGTTACAGATACGCAGTATTTT
TRBJ2-7,TRBV7-2,.,once,CASSLEGGPQTEQYF,TGTGCCAGCAGCTTAGAAGGGGGGCCTCAAACCGAGCAGTACTTC
TRBJ2-4,TRBV30,.,.,CAWSREGLNRGTLWF,TGTGCCTGGAGCCGGGAAGGCCTTAACCGGGGAACATTGTGGTTC
TRBJ1-4,TRBV7-9,.,.,CASSRLGETNEKLFF,TGTGCCAGCAGCCGCCTCGGGGAGACTAATGAAAAACTGTTTTTT
TRBJ1-1,TRBV19,.,.,CASSIDPRINTEAFF,TGTGCCAGTAGTATAGACCCGAGGATAAACACTGAAGCTTTCTTT
TRBJ2-5,TRBV2,.,.,CASSERTQYF,TGTGCCAGCAGTGAAAGGACCCAGTACTTC
TRBJ1-2,TRBV10-1,TRBD1,.,CASSAGTGYGYTF,TGCGCCAGCAGTGCCGGGACAGGGTATGGCTACACCTTC
TRBJ1-4,TRBV18,.,.,CASSLQGGEKLFF,TGTGCCAGCTCGTTACAGGGAGGTGAAAAACTGTTTTTT
TRBJ1-4,TRBV25-1,.,.,CASRRGGGDEKLFF,TGTGCCAGCAGAAGGGGAGGAGGGGACGAAAAACTGTTTTTT
TRBJ2-5,TRBV18,TRBD2,.,CASSPGTSGTSEETQYF,TGTGCCAGCTCCCCTGGGACTAGCGGGACCTCAGAAGAGACCCAGTACTTC
TRBJ2-1,TRBV7-8,.,.,CASAPKRSNNEQFF,TGTGCCAGCGCGCCAAAGCGGTCCAACAATGAGCAGTTCTTC
TRBJ1-2,TRBV11-1,.,.,CASSVRTKGKDYGYTF,TGTGCCAGCAGCGTACGGACTAAAGGGAAGGACTATGGCTACACCTTC
TRBJ1-1,TRBV7-3,.,.,CASSFKRDTEAFF,TGTGCCAGCAGCTTCAAAAGGGACACTGAAGCTTTCTTT
TRBJ2-1,TRBV13,.,.,CASRRRGGSEQFF,TGTGCCAGCAGACGTCGAGGGGGGAGTGAGCAGTTCTTC
TRBJ2-1,TRBV30,.,.,CAWSLGGGGDNEQFF,TGTGCCTGGAGTCTCGGTGGGGGTGGGGACAATGAGCAGTTCTTC
TRBJ2-2,TRBV19,TRBD1,.,CASGKDRANTGELFF,TGTGCCAGTGGCAAGGACAGGGCGAACACCGGGGAGCTGTTTTTT
TRBJ2-1,TRBV18,.,.,CASSPTGVSPNEQFF,TGTGCCAGCTCACCAACCGGGGTTTCTCCCAATGAGCAGTTCTTC
TRBJ2-3,TRBV6-5,TRBD2,.,CASRAGLAGTDTQYF,TGTGCCAGCAGAGCCGGACTAGCAGGCACAGATACGCAGTATTTT
TRBJ1-1,TRBV6-1,.,.,CASSHRESNTEAFF,TGTGCCAGCAGTCACAGGGAATCGAACACTGAAGCTTTCTTT
TRBJ2-2,TRBV6-1,.,.,CASSDPGRRTGELFF,TGTGCCAGCAGTGATCCGGGGCGGCGCACCGGGGAGCTGTTTTTT
TRBJ2-1,TRBV11-3,TRBD2,.,CASSLWLAGGPYNEQFF,TGTGCCAGCAGCTTATGGTTAGCGGGAGGGCCGTACAATGAGCAGTTCTTC
TRBJ1-2,TRBV9,TRBD1,.,CASSGGGQNLNYGYTF,TGTGCCAGCAGCGGAGGGGGACAGAACTTAAACTATGGCTACACCTTC
TRBJ2-7,TRBV10-1,.,.,CASSDGGSSYEQYF,TGCGCCAGCAGTGATGGGGGGAGCTCCTACGAGCAGTACTTC
TRBJ2-3,TRBV28,.,once,CAIQQEGNLDTQYF,TGTGCTATCCAACAGGAGGGGAACCTCGATACGCAGTATTTT
TRBJ2-3,TRBV2,.,.,CASNQGGTITDTQYF,TGTGCCAGCAACCAGGGGGGGACTATCACAGATACGCAGTATTTT
TRBJ1-6,TRBV6-1,.,.,CASSEVPEGNSPLHF,TGTGCCAGCAGTGAGGTCCCGGAGGGAAATTCACCCCTCCACTTT
TRBJ2-1,TRBV19,TRBD2,.,CASSILLASYNEQFF,TGTGCCAGTAGTATCTTACTAGCGTCATACAATGAGCAGTTCTTC
TRBJ1-5,TRBV7-2,TRBD1,.,CASSLVGQGGLQPQHF,TGTGCCAGCAGCTTAGTGGGACAGGGTGGTCTTCAGCCCCAGCATTTT
TRBJ2-1,TRBV30,TRBD2,.,CAWSVQVRAGGLASYNEQFF,TGTGCCTGGAGTGTACAAGTTCGAGCGGGGGGCCTTGCGTCCTACAATGAGCAGTTCTTC
TRBJ2-3,TRBV7-6,.,once,CASSFTADTQYF,TGTGCCAGCAGCTTTACAGCAGATACGCAGTATTTT
TRBJ1-4,TRBV27,.,.,CASSALERVTGKLFF,TGTGCCAGCAGTGCCCTGGAAAGGGTAACCGGAAAACTGTTTTTT
TRBJ2-5,TRBV29-1,TRBD2,.,CSGRAGWGAETQYF,TGCAGCGGTAGAGCGGGATGGGGTGCGGAGACCCAGTACTTC
TRBJ1-5,TRBV19,TRBD1,.,CASSIRLGTGGNQPQHF,TGTGCCAGTAGTATCCGACTCGGGACAGGGGGCAATCAGCCCCAGCATTTT
TRBJ2-3,TRBV9,TRBD2,many,CASSSRSLAGVGDTQYF,TGTGCCAGCAGCTCCCGCTCACTAGCGGGGGTTGGAGATACGCAGTATTTT
TRBJ1-6,TRBV30,TRBD1,.,CAWDRGRNSPLHF,TGTGCCTGGGACAGGGGGCGGAATTCACCCCTCCACTTT
TRBJ2-1,TRBV11-3,TRBD1,.,CASSIYRTGDEQFF,TGTGCCAGCAGTATATATAGGACAGGGGATGAGCAGTTCTTC
TRBJ2-5,TRBV7-8,.,few,CASSPIRGPETQYF,TGTGCCAGCAGCCCCATTCGGGGGCCGGAGACCCAGTACTTC
TRBJ1-6,TRBV5-1,TRBD1,.,CASSQGQSSYNSPLHF,TGCGCCAGCAGCCAGGGACAGAGCTCCTATAATTCACCCCTCCACTTT
TRBJ2-7,TRBV5-1,.,few,CASSYKAGDYEQYF,TGCGCCAGCAGCTACAAGGCAGGGGACTACGAGCAGTACTTC
TRBJ2-3,TRBV4-2,.,.,CASSRPGSGTDTQYF,TGTGCCAGCAGCCGCCCGGGATCCGGCACAGATACGCAGTATTTT
TRBJ1-1,TRBV18,.,.,CASSPTDTNTEAFF,TGTGCCAGCTCACCGACAGATACGAACACTGAAGCTTTCTTT
TRBJ2-3,TRBV6-4,TRBD2,.,CASSEGTSGGADTQYF,TGTGCCAGCAGTGAGGGAACTAGCGGGGGGGCTGATACGCAGTATTTT
TRBJ1-2,TRBV6-1,TRBD1,.,CASRGGQTSYGYTF,TGTGCCAGCAGGGGGGGACAGACATCCTATGGCTACACCTTC
TRBJ1-3,TRBV4-3,.,once,CASSQEVGSGNTIYF,TGCGCCAGCAGCCAAGAAGTGGGATCTGGAAACACCATATATTTT
TRBJ2-7,TRBV6-6,TRBD2,once,CASSSSGLALYEQYF,TGTGCCAGCAGCTCGTCGGGACTAGCGTTGTACGAGCAGTACTTC
TRBJ2-2,TRBV21-1,.,.,CASSNSTPGPPGELFF,TGTGCCAGCAGCAATTCTACTCCCGGGCCCCCCGGGGAGCTGTTTTTT
TRBJ2-5,TRBV29-1,.,.,CSVERENQETQYF,TGCAGCGTTGAACGAGAAAACCAAGAGACCCAGTACTTC